This T cell receptor (beta chain) was sequenced for a study of human T cells and chemical hapten exposure. Ten or more counts support this clonotype. What it binds is unknown. In TCRdb, the RACE reads were re-called with MiXCR into one record per CDR3 protein. The profile shows 25,000 to 35,000 distinct CDR3 sequences, 5.8% of them singletons. General observations from the study: No shift was seen in TCRs above 1 in 1000 frequency with DPC sensitization.

Regarding time point: patch test 3, about 24 weeks after DPC sensitization. Treatment of the sample: therapeutic diphenylcyclopropenone sensitization with weekly scalp DPC. CDR1 and CDR2 (germline): MNHEY, SVGEGT. V lost 9 bases to trimming and J lost 1 base, with 10 bases between them. This CDR3 region has 13 residues. The material sequenced was whole blood, taken in connection with sensitization to the hapten diphenylcyclopropenone (DPC). This chain connects TRBV6-2 or TRBV6-3 to TRBJ2-1; D ambiguous. The TCR sequence derives from a man aged 25-45 years with alopecia areata. Some clones in this sample may be carry-over from other donors' samples. The CDR3 protein is CASEDLSYNEQFF. CDR3 DNA: TGTGCCAGTGAAGACCTGTCCTACAATGAGCAGTTCTTC.